A single T cell receptor (beta chain) is shown here with its context. Antigen: not known. Additional DNA sequences in this sample encode the identical CDR3. Germline CDR1 MDHEN, CDR2 SYDVKM. This CDR3 has 13 amino acids. Deletions cut 5 bases from V and 3 bases from J, with 11 bases between. The assay was immunoSEQ multiplex PCR, and TCRdb's table has in-frame clones only and misses some. The repertoire holds about 440,000 clones, about nine tenths seen once, with about 4.4% in the top ten. This record belongs to a study of Ad26.COV2.S vaccination and SARS-CoV-2 variants. Study in general: Each vaccinee took Ad26.COV2.S intramuscularly, once or twice 56 days apart. Study results and caveats: Measurement of non-spike TCR breadth gave similar results in vaccine and placebo recipients.

Treatment given: about 20 received Ad26.COV2.S at low or high dose, single or two shots; 5 received placebo; per-sample allocation not given. After the first vaccine or placebo injection, samples were drawn on day 63. The V and J genes are TRBV28 and TRBJ2-7, with D possibly TRBD1 on 6 matching bases. The receptor comes from a person between 18 and 60 years old who received the Ad26.COV2.S COVID-19 vaccine or a placebo. This material consisted of peripheral blood, taken in a trial of Ad26.COV2.S vaccine versus placebo. CDR3 sequence: CASSETGSYEQYF. The CDR3 DNA sequence: TGTGCCAGCAGTGAGACAGGTAGCTACGAGCAGTACTTC. The full variable domain, its missing parts supplied by reference TRBV28 and TRBJ2-7, is DVKVTQSSRYLVKRTGEKVFLECVQDMDHENMFWYRQDPGLGLRLIYFSYDVKMKEKGDIPEGYSVSREKKERFSLILESASTNQTSMYLCASSETGSYEQYFGPGTRLTVT.